This TCR beta chain was identified during a study of OX40 agonist ivuxolimab in advanced cancers. This table comes from immunoSEQ multiplex PCR, and its TCRdb copy is limited to in-frame clones, with some not included. Counted here are tens of thousands of clones, 84% occurring once; the ten biggest clones make up about 4.1%. This CDR3 is built from 14 residues. V shed 9 bases, J shed 10 bases, and the junction held 15 bases outside the gene matches. Germline V gene sequence: CDR1 MNHEY, CDR2 SMNVEV (reference sequence). This chain uses TRBV27 with TRBJ1-5; 7 nucleotides match TRBD1. The sequenced sample was CD4+ or CD8+ T cells sorted from blood, obtained in a trial of the OX40 agonist ivuxolimab. The sequence came from an adult with an advanced solid tumor such as melanoma, head and neck, liver or kidney cancer. This chain's CDR3 is CASSTGTAWDPQHF. The CDR3 coding sequence is TGTGCCAGTAGCACCGGGACAGCCTGGGATCCCCAGCATTTT.